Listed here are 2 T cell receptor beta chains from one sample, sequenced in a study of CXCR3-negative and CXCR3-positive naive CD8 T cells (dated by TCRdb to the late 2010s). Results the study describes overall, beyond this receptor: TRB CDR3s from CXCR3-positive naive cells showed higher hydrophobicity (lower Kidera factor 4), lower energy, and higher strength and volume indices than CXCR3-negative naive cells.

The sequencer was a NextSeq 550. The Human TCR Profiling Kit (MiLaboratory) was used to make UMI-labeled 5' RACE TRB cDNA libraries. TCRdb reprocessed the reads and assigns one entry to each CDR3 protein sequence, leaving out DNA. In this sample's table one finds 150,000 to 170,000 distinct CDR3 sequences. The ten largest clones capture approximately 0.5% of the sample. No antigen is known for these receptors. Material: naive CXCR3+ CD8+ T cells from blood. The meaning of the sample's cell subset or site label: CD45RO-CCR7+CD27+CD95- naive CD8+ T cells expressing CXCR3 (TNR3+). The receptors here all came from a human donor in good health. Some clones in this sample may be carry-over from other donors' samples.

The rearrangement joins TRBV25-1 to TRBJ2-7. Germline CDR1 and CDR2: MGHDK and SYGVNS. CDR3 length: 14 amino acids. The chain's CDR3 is CASSDWRSSYEQYF.

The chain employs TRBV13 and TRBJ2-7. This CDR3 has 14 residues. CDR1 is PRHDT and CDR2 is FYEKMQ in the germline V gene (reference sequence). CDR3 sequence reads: CASSFSAVTYEQYF. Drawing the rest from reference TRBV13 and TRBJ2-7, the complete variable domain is AAGVIQSPRHLIKEKRETATLKCYPIPRHDTVYWYQQGPGQDPQFLISFYEKMQSDKGSIPDRFSAQQFSDYHSELNMSSLELGDSALYFCASSFSAVTYEQYFGPGTRLTVT.